The clone carrying this T cell receptor (beta chain) was seen more than once but under ten times. Deletions cut 3 bases from V and 0 bases from J, with 9 bases between. The CDR3 loop spans 15 amino acids. This record belongs to a study of identical twins. Each CDR3 protein is one row after TCRdb ran MiXCR on the 5' RACE reads. The table has about 570,000 distinct CDR3 sequences, just under 10% seen once. These data were also reused for a study on yellow fever vaccine responses in identical twins.

Material for sequencing was PBMCs. The TCR comes from a woman between 18 and 29 years old in good health. The V call is TRBV12-3 or TRBV12-4, the J call TRBJ1-5, with unresolved D. The CDR3 region is CASSLSGNSNQPQHF. CDR3 sequence (DNA): TGTGCCAGCAGTTTGTCGGGTAATAGCAATCAGCCCCAGCATTTT.